In its sample, the clone carrying this T cell receptor beta chain was seen many times. The antigen is unknown. This entry comes from a study of T-cell memory formation after mild COVID-19. Overall study results and limits: The appearance of some responding clones in pre-infection memory suggested that cross-reactive memory joined.

TCRdb fed the 5' RACE reads into MiXCR, producing one record per CDR3 protein. The sample yields around 35,000 distinct CDR3 sequences, 7% to 8% seen once. The CDR3 runs to 15 residues. CDR1 and CDR2 from the germline V gene are MRHNA and SNTAGT. V was pared by 7 bases and J by 4 bases, with 8 bases of the junction left unmatched. This sequence was found in a man between 18 and 35 years old who had mild COVID-19 (a few samples of this study predate the infection). Cell type and time point are not known. The sample taken for sequencing was PBMCs or a T cell subset sorted from them (not recorded which). The chain uses TRBV6-4 and TRBJ2-3, with TRBD2 matching 10 bases. Here the CDR3 DNA reads TGTGCCAGCAAAAGCGGGGGGGCCGTGGCAGATACGCAGTATTTT. Encoded protein: CASKSGGAVADTQYF.